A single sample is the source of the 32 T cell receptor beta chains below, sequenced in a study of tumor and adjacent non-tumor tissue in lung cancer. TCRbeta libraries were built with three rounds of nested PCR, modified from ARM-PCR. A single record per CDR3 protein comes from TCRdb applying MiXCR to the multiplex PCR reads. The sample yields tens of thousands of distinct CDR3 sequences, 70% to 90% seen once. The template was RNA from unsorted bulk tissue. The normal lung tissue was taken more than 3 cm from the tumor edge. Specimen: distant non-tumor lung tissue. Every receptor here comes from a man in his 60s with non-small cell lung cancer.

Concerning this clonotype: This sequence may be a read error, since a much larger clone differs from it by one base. The CDR3 protein is CDVDPGGMYGNSPLHF. In DNA, the CDR3 is TGCGACGTTGATCCAGGGGGCATGTACGGTAATTCACCCCTCCACTTT. The chain recombines TRBV29-1 with TRBJ1-6, with 8 bases lining up with TRBD1. The germline V gene has CDR1 SQVTM and CDR2 ANQGSEA. The CDR3 covers 16 residues.

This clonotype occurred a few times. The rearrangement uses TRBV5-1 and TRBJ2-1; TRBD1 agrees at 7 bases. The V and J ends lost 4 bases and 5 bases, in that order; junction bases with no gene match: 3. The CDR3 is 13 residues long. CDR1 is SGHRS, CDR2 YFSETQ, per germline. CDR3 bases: TGCGCCAGCAGCCCGCAGGGGGACAATGAGCAGTTCTTC. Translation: CASSPQGDNEQFF.

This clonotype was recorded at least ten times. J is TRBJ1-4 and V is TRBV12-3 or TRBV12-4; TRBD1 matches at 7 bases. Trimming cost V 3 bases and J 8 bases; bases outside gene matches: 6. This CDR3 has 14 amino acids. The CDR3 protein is CASSLTGLKEKLFF. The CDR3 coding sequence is TGTGCCAGCAGTTTGACAGGGCTTAAAGAAAAACTGTTTTTT.

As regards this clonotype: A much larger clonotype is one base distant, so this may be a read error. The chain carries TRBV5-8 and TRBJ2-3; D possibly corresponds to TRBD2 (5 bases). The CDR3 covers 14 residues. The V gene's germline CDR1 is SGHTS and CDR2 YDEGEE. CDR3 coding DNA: TGTGCCAGCAGCTTGGTGGGGAGTCTAGATACGCACTATTTT. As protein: CASSLVGSLDTHYF.

CDR3 in amino acids: CNVVGTSGTDTQYF. The DNA of the CDR3 is TGCAACGTGGTCGGGACTAGCGGCACAGATACGCAGTATTTT. The chain carries TRBV29-1 and TRBJ2-3; 10 bases fit TRBD2. This CDR3 comprises 14 residues. The germline V gene encodes CDR1 SQVTM and CDR2 ANQGSEA.

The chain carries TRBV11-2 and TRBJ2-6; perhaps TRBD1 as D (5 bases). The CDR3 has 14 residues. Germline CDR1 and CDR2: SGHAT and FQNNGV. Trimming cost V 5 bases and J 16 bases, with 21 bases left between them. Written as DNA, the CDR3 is TGTGCCAGCAGCCCTTTCTCTGGGGCCAACATACTGACTTTC. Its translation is CASSPFSGANILTF. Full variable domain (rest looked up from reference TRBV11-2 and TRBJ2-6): EAGVAQSPRYKIIEKRQSVAFWCNPISGHATLYWYQQILGQGPKLLIQFQNNGVVDDSQLPKDRFSAERLKGVDSTLKIQPAKLEDSAVYLCASSPFSGANILTFGAGSRLTVL.

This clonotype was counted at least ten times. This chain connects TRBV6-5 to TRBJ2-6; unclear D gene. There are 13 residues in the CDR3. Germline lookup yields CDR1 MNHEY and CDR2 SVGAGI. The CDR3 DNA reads TGTGCGAGTTCTCCGGGTGGGGCCAACGTCCTGACTTTC. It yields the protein CASSPGGANVLTF.

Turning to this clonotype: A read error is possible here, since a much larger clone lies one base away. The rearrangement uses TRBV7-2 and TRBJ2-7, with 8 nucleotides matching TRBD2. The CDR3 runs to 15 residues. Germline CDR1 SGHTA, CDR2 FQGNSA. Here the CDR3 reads CASSLAIGGAYEQCF. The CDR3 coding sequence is TGTGCCAGCAGCTTAGCGATCGGGGGGGCTTACGAGCAGTGCTTC.

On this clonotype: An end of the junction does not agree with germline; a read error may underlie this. The CDR3 spells CASSWTSWRNNERFF. The CDR3 DNA reads as TGTGCCAGCAGTTGGACTAGCTGGAGAAACAATGAGCGGTTCTTC. The chain has TRBV12-3 or TRBV12-4 and TRBJ2-1, with 8 bases lining up with TRBD2. The CDR3 covers 15 residues.

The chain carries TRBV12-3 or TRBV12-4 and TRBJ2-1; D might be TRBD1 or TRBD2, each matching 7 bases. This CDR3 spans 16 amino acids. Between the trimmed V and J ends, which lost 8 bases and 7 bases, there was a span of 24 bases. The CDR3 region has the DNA TGTGCCAGCGGCCCTAGGGAGGGGGCAGGGGCGAATGAGCAGTTCTTC. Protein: CASGPREGAGANEQFF.

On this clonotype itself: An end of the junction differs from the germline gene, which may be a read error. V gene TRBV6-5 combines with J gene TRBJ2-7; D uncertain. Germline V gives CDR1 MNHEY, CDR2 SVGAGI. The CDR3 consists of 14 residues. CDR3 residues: CARSYSPSTVGQYF. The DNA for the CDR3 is TGTGCCAGGAGTTACTCTCCCTCGACCGTCGGGCAGTACTTC.

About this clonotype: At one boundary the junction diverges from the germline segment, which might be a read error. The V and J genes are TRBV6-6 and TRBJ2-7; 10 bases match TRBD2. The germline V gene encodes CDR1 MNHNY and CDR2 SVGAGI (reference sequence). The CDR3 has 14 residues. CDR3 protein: CASSPSGRNYEEYF. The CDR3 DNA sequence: TGTGCCAGCAGCCCTAGCGGGAGAAATTACGAGGAGTACTTC.

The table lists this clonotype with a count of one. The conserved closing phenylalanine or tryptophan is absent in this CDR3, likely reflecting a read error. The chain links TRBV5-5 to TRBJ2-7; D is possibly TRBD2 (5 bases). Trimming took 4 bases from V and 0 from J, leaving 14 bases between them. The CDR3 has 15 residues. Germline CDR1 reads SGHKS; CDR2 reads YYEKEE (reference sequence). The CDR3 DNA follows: TGTGCCAGCAGCAACTCCGGGATCCGCTCCTACGAGCAGTACTTA. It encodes CASSNSGIRSYEQYL.

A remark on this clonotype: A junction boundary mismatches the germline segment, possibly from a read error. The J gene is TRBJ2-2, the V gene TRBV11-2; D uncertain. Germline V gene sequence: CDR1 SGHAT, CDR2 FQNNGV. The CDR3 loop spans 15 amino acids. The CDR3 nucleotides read TGTCCCAGCAGTGAAGGTGGCCGAAGTACCGGGGAGCTGTTTTTT. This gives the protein CPSSEGGRSTGELFF.

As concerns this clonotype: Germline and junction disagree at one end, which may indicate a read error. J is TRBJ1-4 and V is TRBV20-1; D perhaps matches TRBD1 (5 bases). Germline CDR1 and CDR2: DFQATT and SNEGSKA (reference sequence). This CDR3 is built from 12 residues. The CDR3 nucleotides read TGCAGTTCTAGGCCCGCAGGGGAAAAACTGTTTTTT. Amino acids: CSSRPAGEKLFF.

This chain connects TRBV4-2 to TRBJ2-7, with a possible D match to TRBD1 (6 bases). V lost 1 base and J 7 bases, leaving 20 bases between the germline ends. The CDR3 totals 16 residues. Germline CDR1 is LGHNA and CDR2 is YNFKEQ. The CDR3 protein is CASSQVGVTGNYEQYF. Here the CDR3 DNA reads TGTGCCAGCAGCCAAGTTGGGGTGACAGGAAACTATGAGCAGTACTTC.

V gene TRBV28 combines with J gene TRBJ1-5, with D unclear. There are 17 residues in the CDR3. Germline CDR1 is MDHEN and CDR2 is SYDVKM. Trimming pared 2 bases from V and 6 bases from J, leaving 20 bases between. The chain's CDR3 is CASSLLYAWKWGQPQHF. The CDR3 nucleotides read TGTGCCAGCAGTTTACTTTACGCGTGGAAATGGGGTCAGCCCCAGCATTTT.

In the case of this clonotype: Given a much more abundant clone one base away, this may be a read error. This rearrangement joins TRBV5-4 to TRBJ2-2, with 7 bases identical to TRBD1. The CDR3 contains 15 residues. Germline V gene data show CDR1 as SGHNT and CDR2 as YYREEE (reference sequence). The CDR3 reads CDSSPGQINTGELFF. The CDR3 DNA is TGTGACAGCAGCCCGGGACAGATCAACACCGGGGAGCTGTTTTTT.

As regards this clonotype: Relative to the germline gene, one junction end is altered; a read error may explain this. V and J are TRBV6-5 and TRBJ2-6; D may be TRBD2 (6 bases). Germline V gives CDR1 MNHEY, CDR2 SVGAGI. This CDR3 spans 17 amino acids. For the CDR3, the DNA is TGTGCCAGCAGCCTAACGGGAGTCAGCTCTGGGGCCAACATCCTGACTTTC. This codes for CASSLTGVSSGANILTF.

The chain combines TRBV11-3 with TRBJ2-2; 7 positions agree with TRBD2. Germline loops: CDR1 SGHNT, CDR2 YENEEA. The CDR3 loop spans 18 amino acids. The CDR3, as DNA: TGTGCTAGCGGCTCCCGGGGAGCGGGAAGATACAGAGCCGGGGAGCTGTTTTTT. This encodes CASGSRGAGRYRAGELFF.

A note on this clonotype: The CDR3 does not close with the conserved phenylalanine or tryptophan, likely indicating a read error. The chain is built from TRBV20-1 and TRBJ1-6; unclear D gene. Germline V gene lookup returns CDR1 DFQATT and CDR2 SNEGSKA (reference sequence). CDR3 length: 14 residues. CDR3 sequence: CSARDRELNSPLHS. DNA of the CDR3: TGCAGCGCTAGAGATCGGGAACTCAATTCACCCCTCCACTCT.

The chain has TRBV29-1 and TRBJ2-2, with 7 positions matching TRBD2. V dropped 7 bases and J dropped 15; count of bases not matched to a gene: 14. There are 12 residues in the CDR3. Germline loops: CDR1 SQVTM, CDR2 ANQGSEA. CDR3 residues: CSAREDNGMLFF. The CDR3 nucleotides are TGCAGCGCCCGGGAGGACAACGGGATGTTGTTTTTT.

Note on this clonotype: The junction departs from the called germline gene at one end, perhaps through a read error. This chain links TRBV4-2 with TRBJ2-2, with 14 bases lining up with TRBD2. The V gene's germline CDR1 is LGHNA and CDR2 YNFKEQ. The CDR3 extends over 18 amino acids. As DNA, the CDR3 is TGTGCCAACAGCCAAGAGACTAGCGGGAGGGTGAACATCGGGGAGCTGTTTTTT. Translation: CANSQETSGRVNIGELFF.

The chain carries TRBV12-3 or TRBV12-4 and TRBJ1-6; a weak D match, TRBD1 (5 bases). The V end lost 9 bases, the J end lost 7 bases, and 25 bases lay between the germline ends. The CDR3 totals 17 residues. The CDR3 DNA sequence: TGTGCCAGTAGGATGACAAGGGGAAGATTCGAGAATTCACCCCTCCACTTT. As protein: CASRMTRGRFENSPLHF.

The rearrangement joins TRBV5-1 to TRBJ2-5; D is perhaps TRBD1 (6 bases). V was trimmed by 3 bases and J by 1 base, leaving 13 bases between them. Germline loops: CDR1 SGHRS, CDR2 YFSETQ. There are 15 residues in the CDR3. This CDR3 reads CASSSSGQFQETQYF. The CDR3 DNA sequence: TGCGCCAGCAGCTCCTCGGGACAATTCCAAGAGACCCAGTACTTC.

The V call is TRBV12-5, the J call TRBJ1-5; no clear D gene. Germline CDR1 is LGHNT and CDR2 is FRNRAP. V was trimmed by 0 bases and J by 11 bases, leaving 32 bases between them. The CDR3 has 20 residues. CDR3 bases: TGTGCTAGTGGTTTGGTACTTGGACTAAGCGGCGAGTATAGCAATGAGACCCAGCATTTT. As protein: CASGLVLGLSGEYSNETQHF.

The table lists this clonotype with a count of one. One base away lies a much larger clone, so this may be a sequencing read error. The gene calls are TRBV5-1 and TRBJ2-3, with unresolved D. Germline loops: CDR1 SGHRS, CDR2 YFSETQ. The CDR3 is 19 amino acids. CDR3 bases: TGCGCCAGAAGCTTGCCAAGTGGCGAGGACGCCGTGCCCACAGATACGCAGTATTTT. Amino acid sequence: CARSLPSGEDAVPTDTQYF.

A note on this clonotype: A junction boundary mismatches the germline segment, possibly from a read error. Here the CDR3 DNA reads TGTGCCAGTAACGCAGGTACAGATACGCATTATTTT. Translated: CASNAGTDTHYF. V gene TRBV6-5 combines with J gene TRBJ2-3; no clear D. CDR3 length equals 12 residues. CDR1 and CDR2 (germline): MNHEY, SVGAGI.

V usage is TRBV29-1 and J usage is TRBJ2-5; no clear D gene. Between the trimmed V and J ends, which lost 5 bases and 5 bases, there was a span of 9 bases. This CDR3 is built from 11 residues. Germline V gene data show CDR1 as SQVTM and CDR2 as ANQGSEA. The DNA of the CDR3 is TGCAGCGTTACAGCCTGGGAGACCCAGTACTTC. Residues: CSVTAWETQYF.

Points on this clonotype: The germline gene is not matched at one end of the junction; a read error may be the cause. In DNA, the CDR3 is TGCAGTGCTATAGCCTCGGGTGGGGGGAGCAACACTGGGGAGCTGTTTTTT. Protein sequence: CSAIASGGGSNTGELFF. The chain links TRBV20-1 to TRBJ2-2; D possibly corresponds to TRBD2 (6 bases). The CDR3 loop spans 17 amino acids. In germline, CDR1 is DFQATT, CDR2 SNEGSKA (reference sequence).

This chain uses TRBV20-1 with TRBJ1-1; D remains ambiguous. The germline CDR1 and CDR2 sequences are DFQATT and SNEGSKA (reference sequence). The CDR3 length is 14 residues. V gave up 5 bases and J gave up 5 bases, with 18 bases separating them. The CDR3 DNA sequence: TGCAGTGCTGGATCCAGCCTCTTTGGAACTGAAGCTTTCTTT. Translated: CSAGSSLFGTEAFF.

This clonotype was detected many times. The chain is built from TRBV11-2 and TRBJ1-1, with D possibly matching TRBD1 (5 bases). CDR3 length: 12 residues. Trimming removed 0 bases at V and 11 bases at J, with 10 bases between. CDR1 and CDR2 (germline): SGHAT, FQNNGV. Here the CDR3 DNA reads TGTGCCAGCAGCTTAGATCAGGGAAGGGCTTTCTTT. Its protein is CASSLDQGRAFF.